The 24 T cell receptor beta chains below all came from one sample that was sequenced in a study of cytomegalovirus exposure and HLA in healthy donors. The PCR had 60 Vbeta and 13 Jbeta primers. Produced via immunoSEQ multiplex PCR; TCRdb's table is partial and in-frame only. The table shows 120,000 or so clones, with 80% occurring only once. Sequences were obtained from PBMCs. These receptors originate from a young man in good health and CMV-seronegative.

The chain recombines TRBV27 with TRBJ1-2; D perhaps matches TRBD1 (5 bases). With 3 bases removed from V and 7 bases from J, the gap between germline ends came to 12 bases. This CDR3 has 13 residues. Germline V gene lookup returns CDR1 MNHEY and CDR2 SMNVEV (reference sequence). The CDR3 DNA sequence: TGTGCCAGCAGTTTCAGCAGGGTGGCTGGCTACACCTTC. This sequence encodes CASSFSRVAGYTF.

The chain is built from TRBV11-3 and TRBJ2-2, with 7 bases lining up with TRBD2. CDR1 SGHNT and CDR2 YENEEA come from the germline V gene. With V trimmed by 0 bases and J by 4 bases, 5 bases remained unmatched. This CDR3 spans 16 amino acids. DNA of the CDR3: TGTGCCAGCAGCTTAGATGCGGGAGTTGGCACCGGGGAGCTGTTTTTT. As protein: CASSLDAGVGTGELFF. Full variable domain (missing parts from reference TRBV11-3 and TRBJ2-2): EAGVVQSPRYKIIEKKQPVAFWCNPISGHNTLYWYLQNLGQGPELLIRYENEEAVDDSQLPKDRFSAERLKGVDSTLKIQPAELGDSAVYLCASSLDAGVGTGELFFGEGSRLTVL.

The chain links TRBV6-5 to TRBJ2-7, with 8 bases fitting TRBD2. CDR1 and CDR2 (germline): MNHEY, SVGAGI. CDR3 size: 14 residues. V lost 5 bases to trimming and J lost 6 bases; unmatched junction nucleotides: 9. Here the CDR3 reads CASSRSGATPEQYF. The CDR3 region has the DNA TGTGCCAGCAGTCGTAGCGGGGCCACCCCCGAGCAGTACTTC.

The CDR3 is CASSPGTGACEQYF. Written as DNA, the CDR3 is TGTGCCAGCAGCCCCGGGACAGGGGCCTGTGAGCAGTACTTC. The chain has TRBV7-9 and TRBJ2-7; 10 bases agree with TRBD1. CDR1 and CDR2 (germline): SEHNR, FQNEAQ (reference sequence). CDR3 length: 14 amino acids. Trimming at V came to 5 bases and at J to 7 bases, leaving 8 bases not matched to a gene.

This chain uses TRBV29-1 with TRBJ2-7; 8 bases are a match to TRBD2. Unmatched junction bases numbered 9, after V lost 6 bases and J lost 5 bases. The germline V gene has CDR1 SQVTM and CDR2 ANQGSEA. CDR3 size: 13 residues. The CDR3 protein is CSVGAGEPDEQYF. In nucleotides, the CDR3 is TGCAGCGTGGGAGCGGGGGAACCGGACGAGCAGTACTTC.

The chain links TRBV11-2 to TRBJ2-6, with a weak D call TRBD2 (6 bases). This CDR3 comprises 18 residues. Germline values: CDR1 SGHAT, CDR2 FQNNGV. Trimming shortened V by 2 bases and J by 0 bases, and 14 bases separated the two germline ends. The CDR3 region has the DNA TGTGCCAGCAGCTTATTGGAGGGAGGACTCTCTGGGGCCAACGTCCTGACTTTC. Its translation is CASSLLEGGLSGANVLTF.

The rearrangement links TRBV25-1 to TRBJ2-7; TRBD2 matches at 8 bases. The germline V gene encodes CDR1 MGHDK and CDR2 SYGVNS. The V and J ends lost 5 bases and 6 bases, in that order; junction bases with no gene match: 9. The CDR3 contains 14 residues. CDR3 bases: TGTGCCAGCAGTCCCCGGGGGGGACGTCTCGAGCAGTACTTC. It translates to CASSPRGGRLEQYF.

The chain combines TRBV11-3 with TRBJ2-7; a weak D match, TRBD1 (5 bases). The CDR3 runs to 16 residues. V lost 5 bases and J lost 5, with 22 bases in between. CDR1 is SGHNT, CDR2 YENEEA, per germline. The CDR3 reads CASSIQTAGSDNEQYF. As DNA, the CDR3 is TGTGCCAGCAGCATCCAAACGGCAGGGTCTGATAACGAGCAGTACTTC.

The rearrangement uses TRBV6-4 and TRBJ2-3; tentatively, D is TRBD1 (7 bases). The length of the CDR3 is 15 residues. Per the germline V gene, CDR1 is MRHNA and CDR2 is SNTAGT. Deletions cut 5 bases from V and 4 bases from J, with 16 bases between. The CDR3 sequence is CASSMEGARADTQYF. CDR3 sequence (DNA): TGTGCCAGCAGTATGGAGGGGGCGCGGGCAGATACGCAGTATTTT.

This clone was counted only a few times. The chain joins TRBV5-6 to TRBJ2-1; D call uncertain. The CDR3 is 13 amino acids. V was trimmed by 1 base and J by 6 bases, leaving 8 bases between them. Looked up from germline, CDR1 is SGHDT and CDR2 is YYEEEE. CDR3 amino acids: CASSLNSFNEQFF. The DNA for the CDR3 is TGTGCCAGCAGCTTGAACAGCTTCAATGAGCAGTTCTTC.

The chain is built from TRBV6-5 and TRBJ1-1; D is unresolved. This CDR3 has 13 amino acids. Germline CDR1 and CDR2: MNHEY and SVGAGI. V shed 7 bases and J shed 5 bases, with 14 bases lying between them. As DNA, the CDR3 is TGTGCCAGCACCTCATGGTCGGGGACTGAAGCTTTCTTT. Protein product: CASTSWSGTEAFF.

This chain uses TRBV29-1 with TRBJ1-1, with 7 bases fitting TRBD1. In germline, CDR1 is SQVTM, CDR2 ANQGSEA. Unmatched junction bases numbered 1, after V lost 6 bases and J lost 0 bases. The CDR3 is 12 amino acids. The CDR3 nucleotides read TGCAGCGTAACAGGGGTGAACACTGAAGCTTTCTTT. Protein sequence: CSVTGVNTEAFF.

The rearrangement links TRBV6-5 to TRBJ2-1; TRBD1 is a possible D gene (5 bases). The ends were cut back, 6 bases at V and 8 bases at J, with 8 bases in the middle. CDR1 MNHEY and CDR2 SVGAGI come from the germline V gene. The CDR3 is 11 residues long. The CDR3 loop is CASRHRYEQFF. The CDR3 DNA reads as TGTGCCAGCAGACACAGGTATGAGCAGTTCTTC.

CDR3 in DNA: TGTGCCAGCAGCTTAAATGCTAGCCCGACCGATGAGCAGTTCTTC. Its translation is CASSLNASPTDEQFF. V and J are TRBV7-3 and TRBJ2-1; possibly TRBD2 for D (5 bases). Germline V gene sequence: CDR1 SGHTA, CDR2 FQGTGA. CDR3 length: 15 amino acids. V lost 1 base, J lost 8 bases, and 15 bases lay in between.

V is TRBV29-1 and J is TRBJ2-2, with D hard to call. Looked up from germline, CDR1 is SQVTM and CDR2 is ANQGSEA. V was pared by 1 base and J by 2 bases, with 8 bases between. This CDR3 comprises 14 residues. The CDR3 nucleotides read TGCAGCGTTGAAGGGCAGATCAACACCGGGGAGCTGTTTTTT. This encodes CSVEGQINTGELFF.

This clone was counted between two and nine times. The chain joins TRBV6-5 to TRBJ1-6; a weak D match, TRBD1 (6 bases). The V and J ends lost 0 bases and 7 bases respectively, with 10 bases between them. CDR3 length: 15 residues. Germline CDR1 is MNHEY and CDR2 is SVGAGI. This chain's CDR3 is CASSYSWQGNSPLHF. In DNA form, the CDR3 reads TGTGCCAGCAGTTACTCGTGGCAGGGGAATTCACCCCTCCACTTT.

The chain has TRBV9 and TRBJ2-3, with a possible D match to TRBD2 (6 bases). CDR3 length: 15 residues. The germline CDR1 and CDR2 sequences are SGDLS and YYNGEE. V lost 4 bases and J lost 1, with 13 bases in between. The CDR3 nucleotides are TGTGCCAGCAGCCCGCGAGGCGGGGGCACAGATACGCAGTATTTT. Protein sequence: CASSPRGGGTDTQYF.

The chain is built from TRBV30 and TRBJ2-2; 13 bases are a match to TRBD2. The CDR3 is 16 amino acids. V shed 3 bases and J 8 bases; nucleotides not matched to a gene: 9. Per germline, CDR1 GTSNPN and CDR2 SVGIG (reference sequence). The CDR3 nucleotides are TGTGCCTGGAGCGAAACTAGCGGGAGGGCCCCGGGGGAGCTGTTTTTT. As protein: CAWSETSGRAPGELFF.

CDR3 nucleotides: TGTGCCAGTAGTATAGGCGGCAGTATACAAGAGACCCAGTACTTC. Translated, it gives CASSIGGSIQETQYF. J is TRBJ2-5 and V is TRBV19; no clear D gene. Trimming took off 1 base at V and 2 bases at J, with 11 bases between the two ends. Germline V gene lookup returns CDR1 LNHDA and CDR2 SQIVND (reference sequence). The CDR3 contains 15 residues.

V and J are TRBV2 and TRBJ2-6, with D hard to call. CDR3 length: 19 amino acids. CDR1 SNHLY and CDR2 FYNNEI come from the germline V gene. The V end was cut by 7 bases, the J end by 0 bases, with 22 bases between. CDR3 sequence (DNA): TGTGCCAGCACTTCTCAGCGACCCTCGGCCACCTCTGGGGCCAACGTCCTGACTTTC. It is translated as CASTSQRPSATSGANVLTF.

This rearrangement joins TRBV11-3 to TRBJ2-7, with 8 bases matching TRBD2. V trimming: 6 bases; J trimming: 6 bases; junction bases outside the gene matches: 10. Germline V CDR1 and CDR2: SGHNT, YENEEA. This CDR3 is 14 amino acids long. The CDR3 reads CASSTREGRREQYF. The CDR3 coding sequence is TGTGCCAGCAGTACTCGGGAGGGCCGCCGCGAGCAGTACTTC.

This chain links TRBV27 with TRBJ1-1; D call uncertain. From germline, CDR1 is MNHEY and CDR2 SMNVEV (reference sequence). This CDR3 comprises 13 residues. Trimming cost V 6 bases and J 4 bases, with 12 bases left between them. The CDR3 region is CASRRNEGTEAFF. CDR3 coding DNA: TGTGCCAGCAGGCGAAATGAGGGCACTGAAGCTTTCTTT.

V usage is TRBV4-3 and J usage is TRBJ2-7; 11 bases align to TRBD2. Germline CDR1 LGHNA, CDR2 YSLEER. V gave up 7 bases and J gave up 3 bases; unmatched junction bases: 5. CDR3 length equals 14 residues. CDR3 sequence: CASTRLAGGYEQYF. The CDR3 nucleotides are TGCGCCAGCACCCGGCTAGCGGGAGGCTACGAGCAGTACTTC.

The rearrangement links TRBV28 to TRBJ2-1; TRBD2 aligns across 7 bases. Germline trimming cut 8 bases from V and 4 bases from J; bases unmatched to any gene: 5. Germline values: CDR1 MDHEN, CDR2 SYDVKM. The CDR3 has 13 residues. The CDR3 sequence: CASGGGVYNEQFF. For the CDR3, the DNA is TGTGCCAGCGGGGGGGGAGTGTACAATGAGCAGTTCTTC. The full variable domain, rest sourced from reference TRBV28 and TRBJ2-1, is DVKVTQSSRYLVKRTGEKVFLECVQDMDHENMFWYRQDPGLGLRLIYFSYDVKMKEKGDIPEGYSVSREKKERFSLILESASTNQTSMYLCASGGGVYNEQFFGPGTRLTVL.